This T cell receptor beta chain derives from a study of radiation and T cells in renal cell carcinoma (dated by TCRdb to 2020 to 2022). Regarding the research as a whole: Samples were obtained from a clinical trial, in which 15 Gy stereotactic body radiation therapy was delivered to primary renal cell carcinomas and nephrectomy was performed 4 weeks later. In total, about 53 samples, comprising around 25 tumors and approximately 27 peripheral blood samples, were subjected to TCR beta sequencing. A total of 3.5 million to 4.5 million unique CDR3 nucleotide sequences, encoding around 2.7 million unique CDR3 amino acid sequences, were found across all 55 or so samples. Overall results and qualifications from the work: Because pretreatment tumor biopsies were not available, the study could not determine whether clonotypes were already present within the tumor at baseline. Because the trial had a single-armed design, the trial could not examine how radiation dose or scheduling affected the TCR repertoire. Top tumor clonotypes rose in blood from baseline to 2 weeks post-radiation, then contracted by 4 weeks, suggesting transient expansion of tumor-resident clones. Dynamics of the blood repertoire were not tracked past 4 weeks after treatment.

Following the manufacturer's recommendations, the immunoSEQ kit was used to generate TCR beta libraries from genomic DNA. To prepare libraries, a first multiplex PCR with proprietary primers was run, followed by a second PCR that added unique barcodes, and a bead cleanup was done after each round. A kit-provided positive control reaction and a negative control reaction were included in every sample batch. The final libraries underwent checking on an Agilent 4200 TapeStation D1000 ScreenTape, volumetric pooling, and quantification by qPCR. Sequencing ran on an Illumina NextSeq500 with a MidOutput 150-cycle cartridge, using 156 Read1 and 15 Index1 cycles with kit custom primers. The pooled library was loaded at around 1.1 pM with a roughly 20% PhiX control spike-in. As for the original processing: The vendor-processed data were analyzed in R, and a clonotype was defined as all T cells that share the same CDR3 nucleotide sequence. In the clone abundance analyses, frequencies were normalized to the 10,000 most abundant clones in each sample. Public T cell clones, which averaged fewer than five per sample, were excluded before analysis. Tumor-enriched and baseline blood-enriched clonotypes were defined by at least a 32-fold difference in abundance between compartments. A beta-binomial differential abundance model was applied to find clonotypes that expanded or contracted between blood time points. Tumor-blood repertoire similarity was measured with the Baroni-Urbani and Buser coefficient, and groups were compared using two-tailed Wilcoxon tests in R. The immuneACCESS repertoire file appears here via TCRdb, limited to in-frame rearrangements. These files lack a portion of the clones; in checked studies, under half of the deficit traces to unresolved V genes, and the cause of the others is not known. The V and J calls and the clone size are those of that table, but D and trimming were determined from the DNA. For this sample the table gives over 60,000 clones, of which around 86% were detected only once. Of the sample, about 23% falls within the top ten clones.

As concerns this clone: Which antigen it targets is not known. Base qualities are not provided; no much larger clone lies one nucleotide away.

A distance of 14 bases separates the germline ends of V and J, which lose 0 bases and 2 bases respectively. As encoded in the germline V gene (reference sequence), CDR1 is LNHNV while CDR2 is YYDKDF. Including the terminal cysteine and phenylalanine, the CDR3 comprises 16 residues. The read is trimmed to its CDR3 DNA, 48 bases read in frame from base 1. The time point tag for this specimen amounts to: blood 2 weeks post-SBRT. Per the publication, the treatment or condition label means: 15 Gy SBRT to primary tumor, nephrectomy 4 weeks later. To follow tumor-enriched clonotypes, serial peripheral blood was collected from radiation-treated patients at baseline and at 2 weeks and 4 weeks after SBRT. All patients had renal cell carcinoma with clear cell pathology. The QIAamp DNA Blood Mini Kit (Qiagen) was used to prepare genomic DNA for TCR sequencing. Samples were included in the analyses only if all quality control checks were passed.

Rearrangement joined TRBV15 to TRBJ2-7, with TRBD1 perhaps the D gene, on 6 matching bases. This specimen was blood, taken from a patient whose treatment included radiotherapy and nephrectomy. The sequence derives from a woman aged 45-65 years with renal cell carcinoma. The nucleotides read TGTGCCACCAGCAGAGACAGGGGACCGGGAACCTACGAGCAGTACTTC. This translates into CATSRDRGPGTYEQYF. The entire variable domain, with the stretches around the CDR3 drawn from the reference TRBV15 and TRBJ2-7 proteins, is DAMVIQNPRYQVTQFGKPVTLSCSQTLNHNVMYWYQQKSSQAPKLLFHYYDKDFNNEADTPDNFQSRRPNTSFCFLDIRSPGLGDTAMYLCATSRDRGPGTYEQYFGPGTRLTVT.